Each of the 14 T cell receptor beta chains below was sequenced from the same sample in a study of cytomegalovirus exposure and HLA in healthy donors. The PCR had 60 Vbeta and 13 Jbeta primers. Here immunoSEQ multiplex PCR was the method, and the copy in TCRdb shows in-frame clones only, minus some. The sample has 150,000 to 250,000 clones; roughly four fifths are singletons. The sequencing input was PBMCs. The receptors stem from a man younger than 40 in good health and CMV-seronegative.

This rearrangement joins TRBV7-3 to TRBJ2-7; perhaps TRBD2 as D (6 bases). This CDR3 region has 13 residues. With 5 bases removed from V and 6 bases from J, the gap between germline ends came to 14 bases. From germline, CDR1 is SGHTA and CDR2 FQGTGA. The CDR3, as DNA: TGTGCCAGCAGCCGCAGGCAGGGAGGCGAGCAGTACTTC. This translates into CASSRRQGGEQYF.

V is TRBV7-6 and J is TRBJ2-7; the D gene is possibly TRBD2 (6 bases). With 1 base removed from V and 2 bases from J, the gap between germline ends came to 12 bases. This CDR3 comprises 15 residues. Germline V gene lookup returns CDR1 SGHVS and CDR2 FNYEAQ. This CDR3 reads CASSLEAGHPYEQYF. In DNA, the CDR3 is TGTGCCAGCAGCTTAGAGGCGGGGCACCCCTACGAGCAGTACTTC.

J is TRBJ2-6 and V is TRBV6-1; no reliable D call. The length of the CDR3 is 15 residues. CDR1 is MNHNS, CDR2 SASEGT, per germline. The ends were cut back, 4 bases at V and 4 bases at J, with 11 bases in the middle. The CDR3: CASSASSAGANVLTF. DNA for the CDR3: TGTGCCAGCAGTGCTTCTAGTGCCGGGGCCAACGTCCTGACTTTC.

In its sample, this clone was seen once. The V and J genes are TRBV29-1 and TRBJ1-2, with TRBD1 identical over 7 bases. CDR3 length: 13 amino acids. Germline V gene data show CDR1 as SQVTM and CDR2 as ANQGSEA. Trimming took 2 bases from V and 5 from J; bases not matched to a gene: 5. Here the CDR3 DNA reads TGCAGCGTTGAAAAGGGGGCAACGTATGGCTACACCTTC. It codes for CSVEKGATYGYTF.

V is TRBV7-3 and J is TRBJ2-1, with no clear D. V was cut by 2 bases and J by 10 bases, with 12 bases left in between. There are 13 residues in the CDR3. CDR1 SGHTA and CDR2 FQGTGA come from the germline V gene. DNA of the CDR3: TGTGCCAGCAGCTTATCTAATGTTGAGGAGCAGTTCTTC. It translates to CASSLSNVEEQFF. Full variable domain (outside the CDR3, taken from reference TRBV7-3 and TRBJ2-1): GAGVSQTPSNKVTEKGKYVELRCDPISGHTALYWYRQSLGQGPEFLIYFQGTGAADDSGLPNDRFFAVRPEGSVSTLKIQRTERGDSAVYLCASSLSNVEEQFFGPGTRLTVL.

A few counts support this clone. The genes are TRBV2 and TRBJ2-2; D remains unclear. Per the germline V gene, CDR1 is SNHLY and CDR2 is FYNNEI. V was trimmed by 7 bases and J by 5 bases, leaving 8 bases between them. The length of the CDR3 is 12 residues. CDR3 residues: CASKRWTGELFF. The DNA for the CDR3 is TGTGCCAGCAAACGGTGGACCGGGGAGCTGTTTTTT.

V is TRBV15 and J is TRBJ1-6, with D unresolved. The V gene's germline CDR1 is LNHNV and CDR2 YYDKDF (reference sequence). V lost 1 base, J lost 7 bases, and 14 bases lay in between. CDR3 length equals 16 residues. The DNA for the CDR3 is TGTGCCACCAGCAGAGGCCTGGGAGGACGAAATTCACCCCTCCACTTT. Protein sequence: CATSRGLGGRNSPLHF.

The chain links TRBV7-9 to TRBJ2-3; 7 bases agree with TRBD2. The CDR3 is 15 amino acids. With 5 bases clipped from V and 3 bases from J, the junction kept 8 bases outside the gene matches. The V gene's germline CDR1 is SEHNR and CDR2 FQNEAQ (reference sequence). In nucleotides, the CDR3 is TGTGCCAGCAGCACAAGTAGCGGGTATACAGATACGCAGTATTTT. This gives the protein CASSTSSGYTDTQYF. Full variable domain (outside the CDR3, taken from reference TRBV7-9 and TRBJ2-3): DTGVSQNPRHKITKRGQNVTFRCDPISEHNRLYWYRQTLGQGPEFLTYFQNEAQLEKSRLLSDRFSAERPKGSFSTLEIQRTEQGDSAMYLCASSTSSGYTDTQYFGPGTRLTVL.

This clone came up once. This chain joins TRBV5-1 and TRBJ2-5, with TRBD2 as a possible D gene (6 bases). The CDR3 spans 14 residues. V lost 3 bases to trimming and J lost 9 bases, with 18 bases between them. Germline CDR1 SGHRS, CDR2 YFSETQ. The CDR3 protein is CASSWGDPRRAQYF. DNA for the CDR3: TGCGCCAGCAGCTGGGGGGACCCCCGGAGGGCCCAGTACTTC.

Here the CDR3 reads CAWSPTSGKYEQYF. In nucleotides, the CDR3 is TGTGCCTGGAGCCCGACTAGCGGGAAGTACGAGCAGTACTTC. V is TRBV30 and J is TRBJ2-7; 11 bases map to TRBD2. The J segment lost 4 bases and the V segment lost 3 bases, leaving 5 bases of the junction unmatched. CDR1 GTSNPN and CDR2 SVGIG come from the germline V gene (reference sequence). The CDR3 has 14 amino acids. The full variable domain, rest sourced from reference TRBV30 and TRBJ2-7, is SQTIHQWPATLVQPVGSPLSLECTVEGTSNPNLYWYRQAAGRGLQLLFYSVGIGQISSEVPQNLSASRPQDRQFILSSKKLLLSDSGFYLCAWSPTSGKYEQYFGPGTRLTVT.

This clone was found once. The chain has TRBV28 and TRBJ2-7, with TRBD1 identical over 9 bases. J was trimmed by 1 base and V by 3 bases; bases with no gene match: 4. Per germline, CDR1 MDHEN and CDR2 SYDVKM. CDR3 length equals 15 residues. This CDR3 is CASSLAGTGSYEQYF. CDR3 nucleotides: TGTGCCAGCAGTTTGGCCGGGACAGGGTCCTACGAGCAGTACTTC.

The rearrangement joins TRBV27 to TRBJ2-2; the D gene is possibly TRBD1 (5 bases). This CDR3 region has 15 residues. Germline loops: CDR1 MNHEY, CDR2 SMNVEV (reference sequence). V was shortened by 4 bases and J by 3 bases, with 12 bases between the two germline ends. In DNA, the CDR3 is TGTGCCAGCAGTTCCTACGGACAAGACACCGGGGAGCTGTTTTTT. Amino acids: CASSSYGQDTGELFF.

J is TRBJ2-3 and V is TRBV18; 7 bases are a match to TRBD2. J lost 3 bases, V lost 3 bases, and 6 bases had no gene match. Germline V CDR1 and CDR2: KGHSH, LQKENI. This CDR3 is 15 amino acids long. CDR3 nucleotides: TGTGCCAGCTCACCTGGACTAGTTCAAACAGATACGCAGTATTTT. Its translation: CASSPGLVQTDTQYF.

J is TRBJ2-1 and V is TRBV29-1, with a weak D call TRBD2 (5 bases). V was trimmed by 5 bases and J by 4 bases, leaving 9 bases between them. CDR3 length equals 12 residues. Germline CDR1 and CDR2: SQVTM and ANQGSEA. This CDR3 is CSVLSGYNEQFF. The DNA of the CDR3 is TGCAGCGTTCTCTCGGGGTACAATGAGCAGTTCTTC.